The rows below give T cell receptor beta chains drawn from one sample of a study of early T cells in non-severe SARS-CoV-2 infection. MiXCR, applied by TCRdb to the 5' RACE reads, yields one record per CDR3 protein. In the table there are tens of thousands of distinct CDR3 sequences, 4.7% of which are singletons. Sequencing used whole blood. The receptor source for this set is an adult who was a healthcare worker with PCR-confirmed SARS-CoV-2 infection or an uninfected control (not recorded which). CDR3s include the opening cysteine and the closing phenylalanine or tryptophan. D genes are given only for firm matches. Clone size is shown for a subset of rows, as once, few, many or a class of expanded clone.

abundance: many; v_gene: TRBV28; d_gene: -; j_gene: TRBJ1-2; CDR3aa: CASSRGQFYGYTF; CDR3nt: TGTGCCAGCAGTCGCGGACAGTTCTATGGCTACACCTTC
abundance: many; v_gene: TRBV6-1; d_gene: -; j_gene: TRBJ2-7; CDR3aa: CASSGIGSSYEQYF; CDR3nt: TGTGCCAGCAGTGGGATAGGAAGCTCCTACGAGCAGTACTTC
abundance: many; v_gene: TRBV6-2/TRBV6-3; d_gene: TRBD2; j_gene: TRBJ2-2; CDR3aa: CASSYSRQRGVTLKNTGELFF; CDR3nt: TGTGCCAGCAGTTACTCGAGGCAGCGGGGGGTGACCTTAAAGAACACCGGGGAGCTGTTTTTT
abundance: many; v_gene: TRBV7-9; d_gene: -; j_gene: TRBJ1-1; CDR3aa: CASSLERGTEAFF; CDR3nt: TGTGCCAGCAGCTTGGAGAGAGGGACTGAAGCTTTCTTT
abundance: many; v_gene: TRBV28; d_gene: TRBD2; j_gene: TRBJ2-5; CDR3aa: CASSLPSGVETQYF; CDR3nt: TGTGCCAGCAGCCTCCCTAGCGGAGTTGAGACCCAGTACTTC
abundance: few; v_gene: TRBV7-9; d_gene: -; j_gene: TRBJ2-7; CDR3aa: CASSQSNVGYEQYF; CDR3nt: TGTGCCAGCAGCCAATCCAACGTCGGCTACGAGCAGTACTTC
abundance: many; v_gene: TRBV2; d_gene: TRBD1; j_gene: TRBJ2-1; CDR3aa: CASSGTGYNEQFF; CDR3nt: TGTGCCAGCAGCGGGACAGGGTACAATGAGCAGTTCTTC
abundance: -; v_gene: TRBV21-1; d_gene: -; j_gene: TRBJ2-2; CDR3aa: CASSKVHRLPGSCFF; CDR3nt: -
abundance: many; v_gene: TRBV9; d_gene: TRBD2; j_gene: TRBJ2-1; CDR3aa: CASSVTSGGTLNEQFF; CDR3nt: TGTGCCAGCAGCGTAACTAGCGGGGGGACCCTCAATGAGCAGTTCTTC
abundance: many; v_gene: TRBV7-9; d_gene: -; j_gene: TRBJ1-1; CDR3aa: CASSFPAKSTEAFF; CDR3nt: TGTGCCAGCAGCTTCCCGGCGAAATCCACTGAAGCTTTCTTT
abundance: many; v_gene: TRBV6-1; d_gene: TRBD1; j_gene: TRBJ1-5; CDR3aa: CASSGPLGGLSNQPQHF; CDR3nt: TGTGCCAGCAGTGGCCCGTTAGGGGGCCTGAGCAATCAGCCCCAGCATTTT
abundance: many; v_gene: TRBV10-3; d_gene: -; j_gene: TRBJ2-6; CDR3aa: CAISDRAHNSGANVLTF; CDR3nt: TGTGCCATCAGTGACAGGGCCCACAACTCTGGGGCCAACGTCCTGACTTTC
abundance: many; v_gene: TRBV4-3; d_gene: -; j_gene: TRBJ2-2; CDR3aa: CASSQGNRYTSGELFF; CDR3nt: TGCGCCAGCAGCCAAGGGAATAGATATACGTCCGGGGAGCTGTTTTTT
abundance: many; v_gene: TRBV6-2/TRBV6-3; d_gene: TRBD1; j_gene: TRBJ1-2; CDR3aa: CASTQTGTAGYTF; CDR3nt: TGTGCCAGCACCCAGACAGGGACTGCGGGCTACACCTTC
abundance: many; v_gene: TRBV30; d_gene: -; j_gene: TRBJ1-2; CDR3aa: CAWREWSYGYTF; CDR3nt: TGTGCCTGGAGAGAGTGGTCTTATGGCTACACCTTC
abundance: many; v_gene: TRBV7-9; d_gene: -; j_gene: TRBJ1-3; CDR3aa: CASTPSEGPGNTIYF; CDR3nt: TGTGCCAGCACCCCAAGCGAGGGGCCTGGAAACACCATATATTTT
abundance: many; v_gene: TRBV28; d_gene: TRBD1; j_gene: TRBJ2-2; CDR3aa: CASSPIRTGPGELFF; CDR3nt: TGTGCCAGCAGCCCAATCCGGACAGGGCCCGGGGAGCTGTTTTTT
abundance: many; v_gene: TRBV24-1; d_gene: -; j_gene: TRBJ2-1; CDR3aa: CATSDSPLGNEQFF; CDR3nt: TGTGCCACCAGTGATTCGCCCCTGGGCAATGAGCAGTTCTTC
abundance: -; v_gene: TRBV2; d_gene: -; j_gene: TRBJ2-1; CDR3aa: CASSERVYNEQFF; CDR3nt: TGTGCCAGCAGCGAGCGGGTTTACAATGAGCAGTTCTTC
abundance: few; v_gene: TRBV28; d_gene: -; j_gene: TRBJ1-6; CDR3aa: CASSLGGSYNSPLHF; CDR3nt: TGTGCCAGCAGTTTGGGGGGTTCCTATAATTCACCCCTCCACTTT
abundance: many; v_gene: TRBV29-1; d_gene: -; j_gene: TRBJ2-7; CDR3aa: CSASGFTYEQYF; CDR3nt: TGCAGCGCATCCGGATTTACCTACGAGCAGTACTTC
abundance: many; v_gene: TRBV7-2; d_gene: TRBD1; j_gene: TRBJ1-2; CDR3aa: CASSLGQGATYGYTF; CDR3nt: TGTGCCAGCAGCTTAGGTCAGGGGGCGACCTATGGCTACACCTTC
abundance: many; v_gene: TRBV27; d_gene: TRBD2; j_gene: TRBJ2-1; CDR3aa: CASSVSGGATNEQFF; CDR3nt: TGTGCCAGCAGTGTTAGCGGGGGGGCGACGAATGAGCAGTTCTTC
abundance: many; v_gene: TRBV12-3/TRBV12-4; d_gene: TRBD2; j_gene: TRBJ2-3; CDR3aa: CASSLTRTSGGATTTDTQYF; CDR3nt: TGTGCCAGCAGTTTAACTAGAACTAGCGGGGGGGCTACTACTACAGATACGCAGTATTTT
abundance: medium-sized; v_gene: TRBV29-1; d_gene: -; j_gene: TRBJ2-7; CDR3aa: CSVVRDNYEQYF; CDR3nt: TGCAGCGTAGTCCGGGACAACTACGAGCAGTACTTC
abundance: many; v_gene: TRBV7-9; d_gene: -; j_gene: TRBJ1-5; CDR3aa: CASSLEGSQPQHF; CDR3nt: TGTGCCAGCAGCTTAGAAGGGAGTCAGCCCCAGCATTTT
abundance: many; v_gene: TRBV28; d_gene: TRBD1; j_gene: TRBJ2-2; CDR3aa: CASSLYRGYTGELFF; CDR3nt: TGTGCCAGCAGTTTATACAGGGGGTACACCGGGGAGCTGTTTTTT
abundance: many; v_gene: TRBV7-9; d_gene: TRBD2; j_gene: TRBJ2-5; CDR3aa: CASSFPSGAETQYF; CDR3nt: TGTGCCAGCAGCTTCCCTAGCGGGGCAGAGACCCAGTACTTC
abundance: many; v_gene: TRBV7-2; d_gene: -; j_gene: TRBJ2-1; CDR3aa: CASSSLGLGPTYNEQFF; CDR3nt: TGTGCCAGCAGCTCCCTAGGGCTGGGGCCGACCTACAATGAGCAGTTCTTC
abundance: -; v_gene: TRBV3-1; d_gene: -; j_gene: TRBJ1-5; CDR3aa: CASSQGRRGSNQPQHF; CDR3nt: TGTGCCAGCAGCCAAGGCCGGAGGGGTAGCAATCAGCCCCAGCATTTT
abundance: many; v_gene: TRBV6-5; d_gene: TRBD1; j_gene: TRBJ1-4; CDR3aa: CASSYSITGGKLFF; CDR3nt: TGTGCCAGCAGTTACTCGATAACAGGGGGAAAACTGTTTTTT
abundance: many; v_gene: TRBV30; d_gene: TRBD1; j_gene: TRBJ2-1; CDR3aa: CALTGLFRYNEQFF; CDR3nt: TGTGCCTTGACAGGGCTATTTCGGTACAATGAGCAGTTCTTC
abundance: many; v_gene: TRBV7-9; d_gene: -; j_gene: TRBJ1-4; CDR3aa: CASSPEVHDNEKLFF; CDR3nt: TGTGCCAGCAGCCCCGAAGTACACGATAATGAAAAACTGTTTTTT
abundance: -; v_gene: TRBV30; d_gene: TRBD1; j_gene: TRBJ1-4; CDR3aa: CAWRTTGAGEKLFF; CDR3nt: TGTGCCTGGAGGACTACAGGGGCCGGGGAAAAACTGTTTTTT
abundance: many; v_gene: TRBV28; d_gene: -; j_gene: TRBJ1-1; CDR3aa: CASSLQASEAFF; CDR3nt: TGTGCCAGCAGTTTGCAGGCCTCGGAAGCTTTCTTT
abundance: few; v_gene: TRBV6-4; d_gene: -; j_gene: TRBJ1-1; CDR3aa: CASSRGTEDTEAFF; CDR3nt: TGTGCCAGCAGCAGGGGAACGGAGGACACTGAAGCTTTCTTT
abundance: -; v_gene: TRBV7-2; d_gene: TRBD1; j_gene: TRBJ2-3; CDR3aa: CASSLYRGSTDTQYF; CDR3nt: TGTGCCAGCAGCTTATACAGGGGGAGTACAGATACGCAGTATTTT
abundance: medium-sized; v_gene: TRBV4-2; d_gene: TRBD2; j_gene: TRBJ2-3; CDR3aa: CASSQDLAEGQRGGQTDTQYF; CDR3nt: TGTGCCAGCAGCCAAGATCTTGCTGAGGGCCAGCGGGGGGGCCAGACAGATACGCAGTATTTT
abundance: many; v_gene: TRBV2; d_gene: TRBD1; j_gene: TRBJ1-1; CDR3aa: CASSAGQGRAEAFF; CDR3nt: TGTGCCAGCAGCGCGGGACAGGGGAGGGCTGAAGCTTTCTTT
abundance: many; v_gene: TRBV29-1; d_gene: -; j_gene: TRBJ1-1; CDR3aa: CSLTDGNTEAFF; CDR3nt: TGCAGCCTTACTGACGGGAACACTGAAGCTTTCTTT
abundance: many; v_gene: TRBV18; d_gene: TRBD1; j_gene: TRBJ1-1; CDR3aa: CASSTDRANTEAFF; CDR3nt: TGTGCCAGCTCAACGGACAGGGCCAACACTGAAGCTTTCTTT
abundance: -; v_gene: TRBV10-3; d_gene: -; j_gene: TRBJ2-7; CDR3aa: CAISESNYEQYF; CDR3nt: TGTGCCATCAGTGAGTCTAACTACGAGCAGTACTTC
abundance: few; v_gene: TRBV20-1; d_gene: TRBD2; j_gene: TRBJ2-3; CDR3aa: CSARSGTSLPRVTQYF; CDR3nt: TGCAGTGCTAGGTCCGGGACTAGCCTGCCCAGGGTAACGCAGTATTTT
abundance: -; v_gene: TRBV7-9; d_gene: TRBD1; j_gene: TRBJ1-2; CDR3aa: CASSPTGTGPLLHGYTF; CDR3nt: TGTGCCAGCAGCCCGACCGGGACAGGGCCTTTGCTACATGGCTACACCTTC
abundance: many; v_gene: TRBV7-2; d_gene: TRBD2; j_gene: TRBJ2-1; CDR3aa: CASSPRNGLAGMFF; CDR3nt: TGTGCCAGCAGCCCACGAAATGGACTAGCGGGGATGTTCTTC
abundance: many; v_gene: TRBV20-1; d_gene: -; j_gene: TRBJ1-3; CDR3aa: CSAREAGGSSGNTIYF; CDR3nt: TGCAGTGCTAGAGAGGCTGGGGGGTCGTCCGGAAACACCATATATTTT
abundance: many; v_gene: TRBV27; d_gene: TRBD1; j_gene: TRBJ1-3; CDR3aa: CASSSGQGIASGNTIYF; CDR3nt: TGTGCCAGCAGTTCCGGACAGGGGATTGCATCTGGAAACACCATATATTTT
abundance: many; v_gene: TRBV20-1; d_gene: -; j_gene: TRBJ2-7; CDR3aa: CSARVGSRRATYEQYF; CDR3nt: TGCAGTGCTAGGGTCGGGTCGCGACGGGCTACCTACGAGCAGTACTTC
abundance: many; v_gene: TRBV5-1; d_gene: -; j_gene: TRBJ1-4; CDR3aa: CASSLTGLGVEKLFF; CDR3nt: TGCGCCAGCAGCCTTACAGGTCTGGGCGTTGAAAAACTGTTTTTT
abundance: few; v_gene: TRBV29-1; d_gene: TRBD2; j_gene: TRBJ2-7; CDR3aa: CSATGGGGVGYEQYF; CDR3nt: TGCAGCGCCACAGGCGGGGGGGGCGTTGGCTACGAGCAGTACTTC
abundance: -; v_gene: TRBV28; d_gene: -; j_gene: TRBJ2-7; CDR3aa: CASSLTKLESSYEQYF; CDR3nt: TGTGCCAGCAGCTTAACTAAACTAGAGAGCTCCTACGAGCAGTACTTC
abundance: -; v_gene: TRBV5-1; d_gene: -; j_gene: TRBJ1-2; CDR3aa: CASSPTGPGDGYTF; CDR3nt: TGCGCCAGCAGCCCGACGGGACCTGGGGATGGCTACACCTTC
abundance: many; v_gene: TRBV27; d_gene: -; j_gene: TRBJ1-5; CDR3aa: CASSRTYSNQPQHF; CDR3nt: TGTGCCAGCAGTCGTACCTATAGCAATCAGCCCCAGCATTTT
abundance: many; v_gene: TRBV7-2; d_gene: -; j_gene: TRBJ1-1; CDR3aa: CASSLVHTGGMNTEAFF; CDR3nt: TGTGCCAGCAGCTTAGTTCACACTGGGGGCATGAACACTGAAGCTTTCTTT
abundance: many; v_gene: TRBV3-1; d_gene: TRBD2; j_gene: TRBJ2-7; CDR3aa: CATQGGAYEQYF; CDR3nt: TGTGCCACCCAGGGAGGGGCCTACGAGCAGTACTTC
abundance: many; v_gene: TRBV18; d_gene: -; j_gene: TRBJ2-7; CDR3aa: CASSPGTDPYEQYF; CDR3nt: TGTGCCAGCTCACCAGGGACGGACCCCTACGAGCAGTACTTC
abundance: -; v_gene: TRBV7-2; d_gene: TRBD2; j_gene: TRBJ2-1; CDR3aa: CANAGGSSYNEQFF; CDR3nt: TGTGCCAACGCGGGGGGGAGCTCCTACAATGAGCAGTTCTTC
abundance: many; v_gene: TRBV7-8; d_gene: TRBD1; j_gene: TRBJ2-5; CDR3aa: CASSTRQGAIQETQYF; CDR3nt: TGTGCCAGCAGCACTCGACAGGGGGCCATTCAAGAGACCCAGTACTTC
abundance: many; v_gene: TRBV28; d_gene: -; j_gene: TRBJ2-3; CDR3aa: CASSDTDTQYF; CDR3nt: TGTGCCAGCAGCGACACAGATACGCAGTATTTT
abundance: many; v_gene: TRBV4-3; d_gene: -; j_gene: TRBJ2-3; CDR3aa: CASSQAGADTQYF; CDR3nt: TGCGCCAGCAGCCAAGCGGGGGCAGATACGCAGTATTTT